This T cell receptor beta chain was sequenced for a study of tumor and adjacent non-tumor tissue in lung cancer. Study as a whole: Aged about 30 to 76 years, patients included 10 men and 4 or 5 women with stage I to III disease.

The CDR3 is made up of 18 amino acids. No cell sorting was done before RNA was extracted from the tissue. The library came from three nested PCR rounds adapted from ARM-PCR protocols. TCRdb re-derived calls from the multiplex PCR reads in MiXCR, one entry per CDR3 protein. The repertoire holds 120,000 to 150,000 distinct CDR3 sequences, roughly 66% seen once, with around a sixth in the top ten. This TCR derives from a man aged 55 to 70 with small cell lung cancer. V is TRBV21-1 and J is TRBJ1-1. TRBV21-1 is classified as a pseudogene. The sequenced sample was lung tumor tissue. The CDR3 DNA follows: TGTGCCAGCAGCAAAGTAAGCGAGACAAAAAACGGGGACACTGAAGCTTTCTTT. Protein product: CASSKVSETKNGDTEAFF.